This T cell receptor beta chain comes out of a study of T cells in tuberculosis. Study as a whole: This South African cohort compared adolescents with or without latent tuberculosis against adults with active tuberculosis.

This clone has only one observation. Sequencing was performed with immunoSEQ multiplex PCR; in TCRdb, only in-frame clones are kept and a portion is missing. The sample includes 20,000 to 25,000 clones, 75% to 90% seen only once; the top ten take approximately 15%. V lost 0 bases to trimming and J lost 7 bases, with 9 bases between them. Germline lookup yields CDR1 SGHTA and CDR2 FQGNSA. The CDR3 spans 13 residues. The source of this sequence is a donor aged 10-30 years with latent tuberculosis or without tuberculosis infection. The chain employs TRBV7-2 and TRBJ1-2; D is unclear. Sequencing was done on a sample of PBMCs. The CDR3 is CASSLARGRGYTF. The CDR3 nucleotides are TGTGCCAGCAGCTTAGCTCGGGGTCGTGGCTACACCTTC.